This T cell receptor beta chain was documented in a study of T cell responses to AZD1222 COVID-19 vaccine. A note on this clone: Its antigen is currently unknown.

Whole-study findings and limits: Females outnumbered males among donors, who were mostly white British; clonal diversity was possibly underestimated.

Germline V CDR1 and CDR2: LNHDA, SQIVND (reference sequence). The V gene end was trimmed by 4 bases and the J gene end by 0 bases; junction bases not matched to a gene: 6. There are 16 residues in the CDR3. The protocol was immunoSEQ multiplex PCR, while the TCRdb copy is restricted to in-frame clones and leaves out a portion. The sample includes over 50,000 clones, approximately 88% of them seen just once. The chain recombines TRBV19 with TRBJ2-1; TRBD2 aligns across 7 bases. The sequenced sample was peripheral blood, obtained on day 0 of AZD1222 vaccination. This sequence originates from an adult in good health. CDR3 in amino acids: CASSRQTSSSYNEQFF. CDR3 in DNA: TGTGCCAGTAGTAGACAGACTAGCAGCTCCTACAATGAGCAGTTCTTC.